This TCR beta chain was found in a study of blood T cell repertoires in COVID-19. The wider study: Both acute and convalescent COVID-19 samples were obtained from the United States, Italy and Spain. PBMCs, B-cell-depleted T cells, or T cells provided the cDNA or gDNA that made up the material.

This clone showed up just a few times. The authors' processing: Reference gene primers were amplified, and this amplification served to estimate nucleated cell counts. Using immunoSEQ multiplex PCR, the repertoire was profiled, and TCRdb retains in-frame clones only, with some absent. Clonal size and the V and J genes are those of that table, whereas D and trimming came from the DNA. Among some 58,000 clones listed, approximately 90% were seen once. The germline gives CDR1 SNHLY, CDR2 FYNNEI. Trimming removed 8 bases from V and 6 bases from J, with 14 bases in between. The CDR3 runs 12 residues. J is TRBJ2-7 and V is TRBV2, with D possibly TRBD2 on 6 matching bases. The source material was peripheral blood. The clonotype originates from a man aged 45-65 years with acute or convalescent COVID-19. The DNA of the CDR3 is TGTGCCAGCGGGGGGATGAGGAGCGAGCAGTACTTC. Its translation is CASGGMRSEQYF.